The TCR beta chain under discussion was sequenced for a study of brain T cells in children with intractable seizures. Time point defined: blood from clinic visit 5 months post-surgery; TSC patient then seizure free. Sequencing was limited to surgery cases with top T cell transcript signatures in brain tissue. Per the germline V gene, CDR1 is SGDLS and CDR2 is YYNGEE. The J segment lost 3 bases and the V segment lost 0 bases, leaving 4 bases of the junction unmatched. This CDR3 spans 15 amino acids. Study-level points and caveats: Viral specificity was inferred only from CDR3 similarity; HCMV serostatus was unknown.

Concerning this clone: The target antigen is unknown. Additional DNA sequences in this sample encode the identical CDR3.

The method was immunoSEQ multiplex PCR; TCRdb's version includes in-frame clones alone and lacks a portion of them. The sample shows hundreds of thousands of clones, 93% of them seen only once. This clonotype originated in a boy less than two years old with tuberous sclerosis and intractable seizures. The chain is built from TRBV9 and TRBJ1-2, with 8 bases aligning to TRBD1. The starting material was peripheral blood, obtained 4 to 5 months after surgery. CDR3 region: CASSVAGTGYYGYTF. CDR3 coding DNA: TGTGCCAGCAGCGTAGCCGGGACAGGTTACTATGGCTACACCTTC.